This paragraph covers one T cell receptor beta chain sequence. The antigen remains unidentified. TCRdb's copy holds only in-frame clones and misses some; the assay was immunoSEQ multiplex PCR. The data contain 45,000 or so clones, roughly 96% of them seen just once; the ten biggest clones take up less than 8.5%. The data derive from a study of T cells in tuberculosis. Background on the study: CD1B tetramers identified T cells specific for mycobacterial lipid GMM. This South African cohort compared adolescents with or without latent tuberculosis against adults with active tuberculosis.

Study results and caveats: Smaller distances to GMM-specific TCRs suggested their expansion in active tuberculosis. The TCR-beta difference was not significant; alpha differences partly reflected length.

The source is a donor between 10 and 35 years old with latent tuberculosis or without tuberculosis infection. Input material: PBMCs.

As DNA, the CDR3 is TGTGCCAGCAGCGTAGAGGGGGTCGAAGGCTACACCTTC. Translation gives CASSVEGVEGYTF. The V call is TRBV9, the J call TRBJ1-2, with a weak D call TRBD1 (6 bases). CDR3 length: 13 amino acids. In germline, CDR1 is SGDLS, CDR2 YYNGEE. Trimming shortened V by 0 bases and J by 8 bases, and 11 bases separated the two germline ends.